This TCR beta chain is drawn from a study of cytomegalovirus exposure and HLA in healthy donors. Study-wide findings and caveats: High sensitivity and specificity were reportedly achieved when the classifier diagnosed cytomegalovirus status. A list of about 160 TCR beta chains associated with cytomegalovirus was given. For most TCR sequences rarity was the rule, although some public TCRs occurred in many donors.

Per the germline V gene, CDR1 is SGHNT and CDR2 is YENEEA. The CDR3 is 13 residues long. Trimming shortened V by 5 bases and J by 4 bases, and 11 bases separated the two germline ends. Some clones are missing from TCRdb's copy, which holds only in-frame ones; the method was immunoSEQ multiplex PCR. Altogether fewer than 350,000 clones are present, approximately 87% being singletons, with the ten largest covering approximately 0.9%. This clone was seen a handful of times. Antigen unknown. This TCR came from a woman aged 18 to 35 in good health and CMV-seronegative. The chain has TRBV11-3 and TRBJ2-5; D may be TRBD1 (6 bases). The sample comprised PBMCs. CDR3: CASSLQGGETQYF. DNA for the CDR3: TGTGCCAGCAGCCTACAGGGTGGAGAGACCCAGTACTTC.